The 21 T cell receptor beta chains below were found in one sample sequenced in a study of T cell changes during pregnancy in multiple sclerosis. Measured with immunoSEQ multiplex PCR; TCRdb has only the in-frame clones, and not every one. The table has fewer than 140,000 clones, under 95% seen once. The sequencing used peripheral blood, collected after pregnancy. The receptors originated from a female donor with multiple sclerosis, enrolled in a pregnancy study.

V and J are TRBV27 and TRBJ1-5, with TRBD1 identical over 7 bases. J gave up 4 bases and V 5 bases, and 14 bases lay outside the gene matches. The length of the CDR3 is 17 residues. Germline CDR1 MNHEY, CDR2 SMNVEV (reference sequence). The CDR3 region has the DNA TGTGCCAGCAGTCTTAGGGGCCGAGACAGGGATAATCAGCCCCAGCATTTT. Its translation: CASSLRGRDRDNQPQHF.

This chain connects TRBV18 to TRBJ2-4; 8 bases are a match to TRBD2. With 3 bases clipped from V and 5 bases from J, the junction kept 3 bases outside the gene matches. This CDR3 spans 14 amino acids. CDR1 is KGHSH, CDR2 LQKENI, per germline. The CDR3, as DNA: TGTGCCAGCTCACCGAGCGGGAGTCAAAACATTCAGTACTTC. Encoded protein: CASSPSGSQNIQYF.

The chain links TRBV11-2 to TRBJ2-3; a weak D match, TRBD2 (5 bases). Germline CDR1 reads SGHAT; CDR2 reads FQNNGV. V lost 5 bases and J 9 bases, leaving 15 bases between the germline ends. The CDR3 runs to 13 residues. The CDR3 bases are TGTGCCAGCAGCCTGGGGTTGGAGCGGACGCAGTATTTT. As protein: CASSLGLERTQYF.

This chain links TRBV5-1 with TRBJ1-2; D not certain. The CDR3 covers 13 residues. Trimming took off 4 bases at V and 3 bases at J, with 10 bases between the two ends. Germline V gene sequence: CDR1 SGHRS, CDR2 YFSETQ. The CDR3 spells CASSEAADYGYTF. DNA of the CDR3: TGCGCCAGCAGCGAGGCCGCCGACTATGGCTACACCTTC.

J is TRBJ2-7 and V is TRBV7-3; possible D gene TRBD2, 6 bases. This CDR3 is 15 amino acids long. Looked up from germline, CDR1 is SGHTA and CDR2 is FQGTGA. With 0 bases removed from V and 4 bases from J, the gap between germline ends came to 13 bases. The CDR3 DNA follows: TGTGCCAGCAGCTTAACGGGCGGGACTCCGTACGAGCAGTACTTC. Protein sequence: CASSLTGGTPYEQYF.

In its sample, this clone was seen once. This chain joins TRBV6-1 and TRBJ2-5; TRBD2 is a possible D gene (6 bases). V was clipped by 8 bases and J by 1 base, with 14 bases between them. This CDR3 is built from 14 residues. Germline values: CDR1 MNHNS, CDR2 SASEGT. CDR3 loop: CASWRAAPQETQYF. The CDR3 region has the DNA TGTGCCAGCTGGAGGGCAGCCCCCCAAGAGACCCAGTACTTC.

This chain uses TRBV19 with TRBJ2-7; TRBD2 is a possible D gene (6 bases). This CDR3 contains 15 residues. V was trimmed by 5 bases and J by 5 bases, leaving 19 bases between them. The V gene's germline CDR1 is LNHDA and CDR2 SQIVND (reference sequence). The CDR3, as DNA: TGTGCCAGTAGTGCCGTAGGAGGGTCAGTCGACGAGCAGTACTTC. It codes for CASSAVGGSVDEQYF.

The chain has TRBV19 and TRBJ2-1, with D perhaps matching TRBD1 (6 bases). Germline lookup yields CDR1 LNHDA and CDR2 SQIVND (reference sequence). The CDR3 length is 14 residues. The V end lost 6 bases, the J end lost 6 bases, and 15 bases lay between the germline ends. Here the CDR3 DNA reads TGTGCCAGTAGCCTTCTAGGGGGAGTCAATGAGCAGTTCTTC. As protein: CASSLLGGVNEQFF.

The chain has TRBV5-1 and TRBJ1-5; D gene unclear. The germline CDR1 and CDR2 sequences are SGHRS and YFSETQ. The length of the CDR3 is 14 residues. V gave up 3 bases and J gave up 1 base, with 8 bases separating them. DNA for the CDR3: TGCGCCAGCAGCTCGGGAGGGAGCAATCAGCCCCAGCATTTT. As protein: CASSSGGSNQPQHF. Looking up the rest from reference TRBV5-1 and TRBJ1-5 gives the full variable domain: KAGVTQTPRYLIKTRGQQVTLSCSPISGHRSVSWYQQTPGQGLQFLFEYFSETQRNKGNFPGRFSGRQFSNSRSEMNVSTLELGDSALYLCASSSGGSNQPQHFGDGTRLSIL.

This chain uses TRBV19 with TRBJ1-1, with D unresolved. The CDR3 spans 13 residues. The V end was cut by 6 bases, the J end by 3 bases, with 11 bases between. Germline loops: CDR1 LNHDA, CDR2 SQIVND (reference sequence). The CDR3 DNA reads TGTGCCAGTAGGGAGGGTGACGACACTGAAGCTTTCTTT. Translated, it gives CASREGDDTEAFF.

The V gene is TRBV9, the J gene TRBJ1-2; 8 nucleotides agree with TRBD1. There are 16 residues in the CDR3. Germline V gene data show CDR1 as SGDLS and CDR2 as YYNGEE. V shed 5 bases, J shed 7 bases, and the junction held 16 bases outside the gene matches. The CDR3 DNA is TGTGCCAGCAGGTCCCTCCCCGACAGGGGAAGTTCTGGCTACACCTTC. Translation gives CASRSLPDRGSSGYTF. Combining the CDR3 with reference TRBV9 and TRBJ1-2 gives the whole variable domain DSGVTQTPKHLITATGQRVTLRCSPRSGDLSVYWYQQSLDQGLQFLIQYYNGEERAKGNILERFSAQQFPDLHSELNLSSLELGDSALYFCASRSLPDRGSSGYTFGSGTRLTVV.

This clone was counted only a few times. This chain links TRBV9 with TRBJ1-1; 10 bases fit TRBD1. CDR3 length equals 16 residues. Germline CDR1 reads SGDLS; CDR2 reads YYNGEE. With 3 bases clipped from V and 2 bases from J, the junction kept 7 bases outside the gene matches. In DNA, the CDR3 is TGTGCCAGCAGCGAGGGACAGGGGCGGGATAACACTGAAGCTTTCTTT. Its protein product is CASSEGQGRDNTEAFF.

CDR3 coding DNA: TGTGCCAGCAGCTTAGTGCCCCCGGGACTAGGGAAAAATGAGCAGTTCTTC. This sequence encodes CASSLVPPGLGKNEQFF. This chain connects TRBV11-2 to TRBJ2-1, with 8 bases lining up with TRBD2. The length of the CDR3 is 17 residues. V lost 1 base, J lost 7 bases, and 12 bases stayed unmatched. CDR1 and CDR2 (germline): SGHAT, FQNNGV.

The rearrangement links TRBV9 to TRBJ2-1; D remains unclear. This CDR3 comprises 11 residues. The germline CDR1 and CDR2 sequences are SGDLS and YYNGEE. Trimming left V 4 bases short and J 9 bases short, with 8 bases between. The CDR3 DNA reads as TGTGCCAGCAGCACTCCGGGTGAGCAGTTCTTC. This translates into CASSTPGEQFF.

The chain links TRBV6-4 to TRBJ2-1; possible D gene TRBD1, 7 bases. The CDR3 is 14 amino acids. Germline CDR1 reads MRHNA; CDR2 reads SNTAGT. The V and J ends lost 4 bases and 6 bases respectively, with 13 bases between them. Here the CDR3 DNA reads TGTGCCAGCAGTGTGGCAGGGGGGTCCAATGAGCAGTTCTTC. Amino acid sequence: CASSVAGGSNEQFF.

The chain links TRBV7-3 to TRBJ2-1; 8 bases line up with TRBD2. Germline loops: CDR1 SGHTA, CDR2 FQGTGA. V lost 2 bases to trimming and J lost 1 base; unmatched junction nucleotides: 4. This CDR3 comprises 16 residues. CDR3 coding DNA: TGTGCCAGCAGCTTAGTCGGGAGGGAATCCTACAATGAGCAGTTCTTC. Translation gives CASSLVGRESYNEQFF.

This clone was seen a single time. The CDR3 nucleotides are TGTGCCAGCAGCGTAGAGCGGGCCCGGGGCACAGATACGCAGTATTTT. Amino acid sequence: CASSVERARGTDTQYF. The rearrangement joins TRBV9 to TRBJ2-3, with D tentatively TRBD2 (6 bases). V was shortened by 0 bases and J by 1 base, with 12 bases between the two germline ends. Germline V lookup: CDR1 SGDLS, CDR2 YYNGEE. The CDR3 totals 16 residues. Complete variable domain (other parts from reference TRBV9 and TRBJ2-3): DSGVTQTPKHLITATGQRVTLRCSPRSGDLSVYWYQQSLDQGLQFLIQYYNGEERAKGNILERFSAQQFPDLHSELNLSSLELGDSALYFCASSVERARGTDTQYFGPGTRLTVL.

This clone has only one observation. Its ends do not fully match the called genes, so a read error is possible. The chain has TRBV19 and TRBJ2-7; 7 bases map to TRBD2. CDR1 is LNHDA and CDR2 is SQIVND in the germline V gene (reference sequence). The CDR3 extends over 13 amino acids. CDR3 nucleotides: TGTGCCAGCAGTATAAGGGGAGGGCTTGAGCAGTACTTC. Translating gives CASSIRGGLEQYF.

This chain links TRBV11-2 with TRBJ2-7; D is ambiguous. The CDR3 runs 14 residues. Trimming took off 5 bases at V and 4 bases at J, with 15 bases between the two ends. Germline lookup yields CDR1 SGHAT and CDR2 FQNNGV. In DNA form, the CDR3 reads TGTGCCAGCAGCCCTCGGCAGGCCCTGTACGAGCAGTACTTC. Encoded protein: CASSPRQALYEQYF. Together with reference TRBV11-2 and TRBJ2-7, the CDR3 gives the full variable domain: EAGVAQSPRYKIIEKRQSVAFWCNPISGHATLYWYQQILGQGPKLLIQFQNNGVVDDSQLPKDRFSAERLKGVDSTLKIQPAKLEDSAVYLCASSPRQALYEQYFGPGTRLTVT.

The rearrangement links TRBV6-6 to TRBJ1-2; no clear D gene. V shed 2 bases and J shed 4 bases, with 8 bases lying between them. There are 13 residues in the CDR3. Germline CDR1 MNHNY, CDR2 SVGAGI (reference sequence). This CDR3 reads CASSYGVGYGYTF. The DNA for the CDR3 is TGTGCCAGCAGTTACGGAGTTGGCTATGGCTACACCTTC.

The V call is TRBV5-1, the J call TRBJ1-4; TRBD1 agrees at 10 bases. J was trimmed by 5 bases and V by 4 bases; bases with no gene match: 8. This CDR3 spans 16 amino acids. CDR1 and CDR2 (germline): SGHRS, YFSETQ. As DNA, the CDR3 is TGCGCCAGCAGCCCAGACAGGGGGCGAGGGAATGAAAAACTGTTTTTT. It translates to CASSPDRGRGNEKLFF.